Each of the 6 T cell receptor beta chains below was sequenced from the same sample in a study of T cells in Graves' hyperthyroidism and ophthalmopathy. The CDR3 regions of TCR beta were amplified from RNA transcripts. A set of HTBI primers served as the primers for a first-round RT-PCR of the TCR CDR3. Using its own MiXCR run on the multiplex PCR reads, TCRdb lists one record per CDR3 protein. The repertoire holds 470,000 or so distinct CDR3 sequences, with around 20% as singletons. Sequencing was carried out using blood. The receptors come from a man younger than 35 with Graves' hyperthyroidism.

A few counts support this clonotype. The chain employs TRBV30 and TRBJ1-4; D unresolved. The ends were cut back, 4 bases at V and 0 bases at J, with 9 bases in the middle. This CDR3 has 14 amino acids. In germline, CDR1 is GTSNPN, CDR2 SVGIG (reference sequence). The CDR3 DNA sequence: TGTGCCTGGACGAGACGCTCAACTAATGAAAAACTGTTTTTT. It codes for CAWTRRSTNEKLFF. The variable domain in full, with the rest retrieved from reference TRBV30 and TRBJ1-4, is SQTIHQWPATLVQPVGSPLSLECTVEGTSNPNLYWYRQAAGRGLQLLFYSVGIGQISSEVPQNLSASRPQDRQFILSSKKLLLSDSGFYLCAWTRRSTNEKLFFGSGTQLSVL.

This clonotype was counted many times. V is TRBV12-3 or TRBV12-4 and J is TRBJ1-6, with D possibly TRBD1 on 6 matching bases. CDR3 length: 17 amino acids. The V gene lost 5 bases and the J gene lost 1 base, with 15 bases spanning the gap. CDR3 amino acids: CASSPTGLGSYNSPLHF. CDR3 coding DNA: TGTGCCAGCAGTCCCACAGGGTTAGGATCCTATAATTCACCCCTCCACTTT.

This rearrangement joins TRBV10-3 to TRBJ2-2; 7 nucleotides match TRBD2. After removal of 9 bases from V and 4 bases from J, the junction contained 8 bases not matched to a gene. This CDR3 comprises 14 residues. The germline V gene encodes CDR1 ENHRY and CDR2 SYGVKD. The CDR3 region has the DNA TGTGCCATTTCGGGGGAGGGTTTCACCGGGGAGCTGTTTTTT. Residues: CAISGEGFTGELFF.

This clonotype was counted many times. This sequence joins TRBV27 and TRBJ1-2; D is ambiguous. The CDR3 is made up of 18 amino acids. CDR1 and CDR2 from the germline V gene are MNHEY and SMNVEV (reference sequence). Trimming removed 5 bases at V and 3 bases at J, with 25 bases between. DNA for the CDR3: TGTGCCAGCAGTCCAAAAGGGTGGAGGATTTACTACTACTATGGCTACACCTTC. Encoded protein: CASSPKGWRIYYYYGYTF.

V gene TRBV6-1 combines with J gene TRBJ2-7; the D gene is possibly TRBD1 (6 bases). This CDR3 comprises 15 residues. The V gene's germline CDR1 is MNHNS and CDR2 SASEGT. Trimming stripped 5 bases from V and 3 bases from J, with 17 bases between. CDR3 bases: TGTGCCAGCAGTACAAGGGGGTTCAAAAGCTACGAGCAGTACTTC. Translating gives CASSTRGFKSYEQYF.

At least ten counts were recorded for this clonotype. V and J are TRBV19 and TRBJ1-1, with TRBD1 as a possible D gene (6 bases). Germline CDR1 reads LNHDA; CDR2 reads SQIVND (reference sequence). V dropped 5 bases and J dropped 2 bases, with 12 bases sitting between them. The CDR3 is made up of 14 amino acids. In nucleotides, the CDR3 is TGTGCCAGTAGTGTCACAGGGAGTAACACTGAAGCTTTCTTT. Translating gives CASSVTGSNTEAFF.